This passage covers 30 T cell receptor beta chains from one sample sequenced in a study of CD8 T cells in Susac syndrome. With random hexamers, reverse transcription was performed on roughly 0.45 to 1 ug of RNA. TCRdb used MiXCR to reprocess the immunoSEQ multiplex PCR reads, holding one entry per CDR3 protein. The sample lists 40,000 to 55,000 distinct CDR3 sequences, around 93% occurring once. Specimen: CD8+ T cells from PBMCs. The receptor source for this set is a human donor with multiple sclerosis.

V and J are TRBV19 and TRBJ1-1, with D unclear. Trimming left V 5 bases short and J 5 bases short, with 15 bases between. CDR1 and CDR2 from the germline V gene are LNHDA and SQIVND (reference sequence). This CDR3 comprises 14 residues. CDR3 sequence reads: CASSETTGETEAFF. CDR3 in DNA: TGTGCCAGTAGTGAAACGACTGGAGAGACTGAAGCTTTCTTT.

The chain is built from TRBV13 and TRBJ1-1, with unresolved D. V was trimmed by 3 bases and J by 1 base, leaving 6 bases between them. The CDR3 has 13 amino acids. From germline, CDR1 is PRHDT and CDR2 FYEKMQ (reference sequence). The DNA of the CDR3 is TGTGCCAGCAGCTTGCAGGCGAACACTGAAGCTTTCTTT. Encoded protein: CASSLQANTEAFF.

The J gene is TRBJ2-1, the V gene TRBV4-3; 7 nucleotides agree with TRBD2. V shed 0 bases and J 2 bases; nucleotides not matched to a gene: 7. Germline CDR1 and CDR2: LGHNA and YSLEER. The CDR3 has 17 residues. The CDR3 spells CASSQDQGGPAYNEQFF. The CDR3 DNA follows: TGCGCCAGCAGCCAAGATCAGGGAGGGCCCGCCTACAATGAGCAGTTCTTC.

The V gene is TRBV7-9, the J gene TRBJ2-5; 8 bases are a match to TRBD2. The CDR3 runs to 14 residues. The trim removed 5 bases at V and 7 bases at J, leaving 9 bases unmatched. Germline V gene lookup returns CDR1 SEHNR and CDR2 FQNEAQ (reference sequence). CDR3 sequence (DNA): TGTGCCAGCAGCGATTGGACAAGCGGGGGGACCCAGTACTTC. It codes for CASSDWTSGGTQYF.

The chain uses TRBV20-1 and TRBJ1-1; D gene uncertain. Germline loops: CDR1 DFQATT, CDR2 SNEGSKA (reference sequence). This CDR3 has 13 amino acids. The V end lost 3 bases, the J end lost 5 bases, and 13 bases lay between the germline ends. Here the CDR3 reads CSARGHLRTEAFF. The CDR3 DNA sequence: TGCAGTGCTAGGGGTCACCTCCGTACTGAAGCTTTCTTT.

The gene calls are TRBV10-3 and TRBJ2-7; D could derive from TRBD1 or TRBD2 (5 bases each). The CDR3 is 14 amino acids. Trimming cost V 2 bases and J 5 bases, with 13 bases left between them. CDR1 is ENHRY, CDR2 SYGVKD, per germline. CDR3 region: CAISEIEGHNEQYF. The CDR3 DNA reads TGTGCCATCAGTGAGATTGAGGGGCACAACGAGCAGTACTTC.

This clonotype was observed once. The chain combines TRBV28 with TRBJ1-2; D is undetermined. This CDR3 contains 15 residues. Germline loops: CDR1 MDHEN, CDR2 SYDVKM. The germline V and J ends were trimmed by 0 bases and 2 bases, with 10 bases remaining between them. CDR3 nucleotide sequence: TGTGCCAGCAGTTTATGGGGTGACGCGAACTATGGCTACACCTTC. Its protein product is CASSLWGDANYGYTF.

This sequence joins TRBV10-3 and TRBJ1-1; TRBD1 matches at 7 bases. The CDR3 has 13 residues. Germline trimming cut 7 bases from V and 2 bases from J; bases unmatched to any gene: 4. Germline assignment: CDR1 ENHRY and CDR2 SYGVKD. CDR3 DNA sequence: TGTGCCATCAATGGACAGGACAACACTGAAGCTTTCTTT. It yields the protein CAINGQDNTEAFF.

V gene TRBV6-1 combines with J gene TRBJ1-6; D is unresolved. CDR3 size: 11 residues. V was cut by 3 bases and J by 13 bases, with 7 bases left in between. In germline, CDR1 is MNHNS, CDR2 SASEGT. The CDR3 loop reads CASSDWIPLHF. DNA of the CDR3: TGTGCCAGCAGTGATTGGATCCCCCTCCACTTT.

The gene calls are TRBV15 and TRBJ2-3; possible D gene TRBD2, 6 bases. The CDR3 is 15 residues long. Trimming took off 6 bases at V and 7 bases at J, with 20 bases between the two ends. Germline-derived CDR1 and CDR2 are LNHNV and YYDKDF (reference sequence). The CDR3 sequence: CATSSWASAEYTQYF. DNA of the CDR3: TGTGCCACCAGTAGTTGGGCTAGCGCCGAATATACGCAGTATTTT.

The rearrangement links TRBV7-8 to TRBJ2-7, with TRBD1 identical over 7 bases. V was clipped by 5 bases and J by 12 bases; unmatched bases: 7. The CDR3 loop spans 11 amino acids. CDR1 and CDR2 (germline): SGHVS, FQNEAQ. This CDR3 reads CASSPDREMYF. The CDR3 region has the DNA TGTGCCAGCAGCCCAGACAGGGAAATGTACTTC.

V is TRBV7-2 and J is TRBJ2-7; 11 bases agree with TRBD2. CDR1 SGHTA and CDR2 FQGNSA come from the germline V gene. This CDR3 spans 18 amino acids. V shed 5 bases and J 9 bases; nucleotides not matched to a gene: 21. CDR3 residues: CASSLSSSYSGGALRQYF. CDR3 bases: TGTGCCAGCAGCCTGAGCTCTAGCTATAGCGGGGGGGCACTACGGCAGTACTTC. The full variable domain, completed using reference TRBV7-2 and TRBJ2-7, is GAGVSQSPSNKVTEKGKDVELRCDPISGHTALYWYRQSLGQGLEFLIYFQGNSAPDKSGLPSDRFSAERTGGSVSTLTIQRTQQEDSAVYLCASSLSSSYSGGALRQYFGPGTRLTVT.

Only a few counts were recorded for this clonotype. This CDR3 is CASRMVAGEKDEQYF. Here the CDR3 DNA reads TGCGCCAGCAGAATGGTAGCGGGGGAAAAGGACGAGCAGTACTTC. The V gene is TRBV23-1, the J gene TRBJ2-7, with 9 positions matching TRBD2. TRBV23-1 counts as an open reading frame of uncertain function. Trimming at V came to 6 bases and at J to 5 bases, leaving 11 bases not matched to a gene. This CDR3 region has 15 residues.

The genes are TRBV7-9 and TRBJ1-2; no definite D call. The CDR3 length is 11 residues. CDR1 and CDR2 from the germline V gene are SEHNR and FQNEAQ (reference sequence). Deletions cut 2 bases from V and 5 bases from J, with 3 bases between. CDR3 coding DNA: TGTGCCAGCAGCTTAAAGTATGGCTACACCTTC. Amino acids: CASSLKYGYTF.

This clonotype was observed a few times. The rearrangement uses TRBV5-4 and TRBJ2-5; 9 bases fit TRBD1. The CDR3 totals 13 residues. Germline V lookup: CDR1 SGHNT, CDR2 YYREEE (reference sequence). The V gene end was trimmed by 3 bases and the J gene end by 5 bases; junction bases not matched to a gene: 2. The CDR3 here is CASSWDRDETQYF. In DNA form, the CDR3 reads TGTGCCAGCAGCTGGGACAGGGATGAGACCCAGTACTTC.

The chain employs TRBV6-1 and TRBJ1-2, with D unclear. V was cut by 5 bases and J by 1 base, with 20 bases left in between. The CDR3 has 17 residues. Germline V gives CDR1 MNHNS, CDR2 SASEGT. CDR3 amino acids: CASSPILDLELNYGYTF. In DNA form, the CDR3 reads TGTGCCAGCAGTCCCATCTTGGACCTTGAGCTTAACTATGGCTACACCTTC.

The rearrangement uses TRBV7-2 and TRBJ1-2; tentative D call: TRBD1 (5 bases). Trimming took off 1 base at V and 8 bases at J, with 14 bases between the two ends. The germline CDR1 and CDR2 sequences are SGHTA and FQGNSA. The CDR3 loop spans 14 amino acids. CDR3 nucleotide sequence: TGTGCCAGCAGCTTAGAGGGGCCCGGGGAAGGCTACACCTTC. Translated: CASSLEGPGEGYTF.

This clonotype was observed once. The J gene is TRBJ1-5, the V gene TRBV7-9; D remains ambiguous. This CDR3 region has 16 residues. With 1 base removed from V and 2 bases from J, the gap between germline ends came to 12 bases. CDR1 is SEHNR, CDR2 FQNEAQ, per germline (reference sequence). This CDR3 reads CASSLDEGEGNQPQHF. CDR3 sequence (DNA): TGTGCCAGCAGCTTAGACGAGGGAGAGGGCAATCAGCCCCAGCATTTT.

This clonotype was counted a single time. The gene calls are TRBV6-1 and TRBJ2-1; 10 positions match TRBD1. Trimming took 1 base from V and 4 from J; bases not matched to a gene: 7. CDR3 size: 17 residues. The germline V gene encodes CDR1 MNHNS and CDR2 SASEGT. In nucleotides, the CDR3 is TGTGCCAGCAGTGAAGATAGCGGGACAGGGGAATACAATGAGCAGTTCTTC. It translates to CASSEDSGTGEYNEQFF.

The chain uses TRBV29-1 and TRBJ1-2; no firm D call. The V end was cut by 6 bases, the J end by 1 base, with 12 bases between. There are 13 residues in the CDR3. CDR1 is SQVTM, CDR2 ANQGSEA, per germline. The CDR3 DNA is TGCAGCGTCCGGACGGTAAATAACTATGGCTACACCTTC. It is translated as CSVRTVNNYGYTF.

The rearrangement joins TRBV7-6 to TRBJ2-1; 12 nucleotides agree with TRBD2. The V and J ends lost 0 bases and 8 bases, in that order; junction bases with no gene match: 14. The CDR3 covers 19 residues. Germline V gives CDR1 SGHVS, CDR2 FNYEAQ. CDR3 nucleotides: TGTGCCAGCAGCTTAGCCTTACCTAGCGGGGGGGCCGGGTTCTATGAGCAGTTCTTC. Translating gives CASSLALPSGGAGFYEQFF. Filled out from reference TRBV7-6 and TRBJ2-1, the complete variable domain reads GAGVSQSPRYKVTKRGQDVALRCDPISGHVSLYWYRQALGQGPEFLTYFNYEAQQDKSGLPNDRFSAERPEGSISTLTIQRTEQRDSAMYRCASSLALPSGGAGFYEQFFGPGTRLTVL.

The chain has TRBV6-1 and TRBJ2-7, with unresolved D. In germline, CDR1 is MNHNS, CDR2 SASEGT. The CDR3 contains 11 residues. The V and J ends lost 8 bases and 5 bases respectively, with 10 bases between them. The CDR3 region has the DNA TGTGCCAGCGGGGAAGGGAACGAGCAGTACTTC. It is translated as CASGEGNEQYF.

On this clonotype itself: The junction differs from germline at one of its ends, possibly a read error. V gene TRBV7-3 combines with J gene TRBJ1-6, with 7 bases identical to TRBD1. This CDR3 region has 13 residues. Germline assignment: CDR1 SGHTA and CDR2 FQGTGA. The CDR3 nucleotides are TGTGCCAGCAGCCTAACGGACAGGTCACCCCTCCACTTT. It is translated as CASSLTDRSPLHF.

The chain joins TRBV7-2 to TRBJ1-6; D gene uncertain. There are 15 residues in the CDR3. Germline V gives CDR1 SGHTA, CDR2 FQGNSA. V lost 5 bases, J lost 9 bases, and 17 bases lay in between. CDR3 in DNA: TGTGCCAGCAGCCAATGGACGGGCTTAAGTTCACCCCTCCACTTT. This gives the protein CASSQWTGLSSPLHF. Complete variable domain (other parts from reference TRBV7-2 and TRBJ1-6): GAGVSQSPSNKVTEKGKDVELRCDPISGHTALYWYRQSLGQGLEFLIYFQGNSAPDKSGLPSDRFSAERTGGSVSTLTIQRTQQEDSAVYLCASSQWTGLSSPLHFGNGTRLTVT.

V usage is TRBV20-1 and J usage is TRBJ1-1; 7 bases agree with TRBD1. The CDR3 runs 17 residues. Looked up from germline, CDR1 is DFQATT and CDR2 is SNEGSKA (reference sequence). CDR3 residues: CSALNTGEGGWGTEAFF. The CDR3 DNA reads as TGCAGCGCTCTCAACACAGGGGAAGGTGGATGGGGCACTGAAGCTTTCTTT.

The chain combines TRBV19 with TRBJ1-5, with D possibly being TRBD1 (6 bases). The CDR3 sequence is 14 residues long. Between the trimmed V and J ends, which lost 6 bases and 2 bases, there was a span of 11 bases. Germline CDR1 LNHDA, CDR2 SQIVND (reference sequence). CDR3: CASSRGQRNQPQHF. In DNA form, the CDR3 reads TGTGCCAGTAGCCGGGGACAACGCAATCAGCCCCAGCATTTT.

The chain couples TRBV19 to TRBJ1-5, with D hard to call. The CDR3 contains 14 residues. Per germline, CDR1 LNHDA and CDR2 SQIVND (reference sequence). Deletions cut 1 base from V and 1 base from J, with 5 bases between. The CDR3 is CASSIVESNQPQHF. CDR3 DNA sequence: TGTGCCAGTAGTATAGTTGAAAGCAATCAGCCCCAGCATTTT.

CDR3 amino acids: CASSLPPRQGNTEAFF. DNA for the CDR3: TGTGCCAGCAGTTTACCCCCCCGACAGGGGAACACTGAAGCTTTCTTT. The chain uses TRBV27 and TRBJ1-1; 7 nucleotides agree with TRBD1. The CDR3 sequence is 16 residues long. V lost 2 bases to trimming and J lost 1 base; unmatched junction nucleotides: 7. Per the germline V gene, CDR1 is MNHEY and CDR2 is SMNVEV (reference sequence).

This sequence joins TRBV2 and TRBJ2-3; 7 bases agree with TRBD1. Germline V gene lookup returns CDR1 SNHLY and CDR2 FYNNEI. Trimming at V came to 3 bases and at J to 4 bases, leaving 4 bases not matched to a gene. This CDR3 has 14 amino acids. This CDR3 reads CASSDEGASDTQYF. The CDR3 nucleotides are TGTGCCAGCAGTGACGAGGGGGCGTCAGATACGCAGTATTTT.

The chain uses TRBV29-1 and TRBJ1-2; D is uncertain. The CDR3 is 10 amino acids. Trimming shortened V by 4 bases and J by 8 bases, and 8 bases separated the two germline ends. CDR1 SQVTM and CDR2 ANQGSEA come from the germline V gene. The CDR3 is CSVAGEGYTF. The CDR3 bases are TGCAGCGTTGCAGGTGAAGGCTACACCTTC. The entire variable domain, with the rest obtained from reference TRBV29-1 and TRBJ1-2, is as follows: SAVISQKPSRDICQRGTSLTIQCQVDSQVTMMFWYRQQPGQSLTLIATANQGSEATYESGFVIDKFPISRPNLTFSTLTVSNMSPEDSSIYLCSVAGEGYTFGSGTRLTVV.